This passage covers 13 T cell receptor beta chains from one sample sequenced in a study of blood T cell repertoires in COVID-19. The assay was immunoSEQ multiplex PCR, and TCRdb's table has in-frame clones only and misses some. The repertoire holds about 120,000 clones, with approximately 87% as singletons. Sequencing input: peripheral blood. The receptors here all came from a man aged 25-45 years with acute or convalescent COVID-19.

The V call is TRBV11-1, the J call TRBJ1-1; D is undetermined. V lost 3 bases to trimming and J lost 2 bases, with 10 bases between them. The germline V gene encodes CDR1 SGHAT and CDR2 FQDESV (reference sequence). The CDR3 length is 14 residues. CDR3 sequence: CASSFYSTNTEAFF. The CDR3 DNA sequence: TGTGCCAGCAGCTTTTACAGCACAAACACTGAAGCTTTCTTT.

The V call is TRBV7-8, the J call TRBJ1-1; TRBD1 agrees at 8 bases. CDR1 is SGHVS, CDR2 FQNEAQ, per germline. The J segment lost 6 bases and the V segment lost 6 bases, leaving 6 bases of the junction unmatched. The CDR3 is 13 residues long. CDR3 nucleotides: TGTGCCAGCAGTCGGACAGGGAGTTCTGAAGCTTTCTTT. Its translation: CASSRTGSSEAFF.

The chain links TRBV19 to TRBJ2-5; D possibly corresponds to TRBD2 (5 bases). Germline V CDR1 and CDR2: LNHDA, SQIVND (reference sequence). This CDR3 contains 13 residues. Trimming removed 6 bases from V and 4 bases from J, with 12 bases in between. CDR3 protein: CASSISSPETQYF. CDR3 coding DNA: TGTGCCAGTAGCATCTCTAGCCCAGAGACCCAGTACTTC.

Comment on this clone: A read error may account for a junction end that differs from germline. J is TRBJ1-6 and V is TRBV18, with D perhaps TRBD1 (6 bases). Germline V gene lookup returns CDR1 KGHSH and CDR2 LQKENI. The CDR3 length is 14 residues. The CDR3 region is CASSPGGDNSPLHF. The CDR3 nucleotides read TGTGCCAGCTCACCAGGGGGCGATAACTCACCCCTCCACTTT.

The rearrangement joins TRBV7-6 to TRBJ1-3, with D hard to call. Trimming took 3 bases from V and 0 from J, leaving 15 bases between them. The CDR3 consists of 17 residues. Germline V lookup: CDR1 SGHVS, CDR2 FNYEAQ. In DNA, the CDR3 is TGTGCCAGCAGCTTGGAGGGAGGGAAAAGCTCTGGAAACACCATATATTTT. This codes for CASSLEGGKSSGNTIYF.

V is TRBV19 and J is TRBJ2-1, with TRBD2 identical over 8 bases. The V and J ends lost 6 bases and 4 bases, in that order; junction bases with no gene match: 14. Germline V gene sequence: CDR1 LNHDA, CDR2 SQIVND (reference sequence). The CDR3 has 17 residues. The CDR3 bases are TGTGCCAGTAGCTCCCTTTATAGCGGGACTACTTACAATGAGCAGTTCTTC. This translates into CASSSLYSGTTYNEQFF.

V and J are TRBV4-3 and TRBJ2-5; no reliable D call. CDR1 is LGHNA and CDR2 is YSLEER in the germline V gene. The CDR3 sequence is 15 residues long. V lost 4 bases to trimming and J lost 4 bases, with 16 bases between them. CDR3 sequence reads: CASSPHQTEVETQYF. In DNA, the CDR3 is TGCGCCAGCAGCCCTCACCAGACCGAGGTAGAGACCCAGTACTTC.

This chain uses TRBV7-8 with TRBJ2-1; 7 bases map to TRBD2. With V trimmed by 10 bases and J by 4 bases, 10 bases remained unmatched. The germline V gene has CDR1 SGHVS and CDR2 FQNEAQ. The CDR3 has 14 amino acids. CDR3 in DNA: TGTGCCACCCGCGGGAGTTCGGGATACAATGAGCAGTTCTTC. This gives the protein CATRGSSGYNEQFF.

The genes are TRBV7-6 and TRBJ1-3; D uncertain. Trimming shortened V by 0 bases and J by 2 bases, and 11 bases separated the two germline ends. This CDR3 has 16 residues. Germline loops: CDR1 SGHVS, CDR2 FNYEAQ. The CDR3 loop is CASSLAALNPGNTIYF. As DNA, the CDR3 is TGTGCCAGCAGCTTAGCGGCCCTTAACCCTGGAAACACCATATATTTT.

CDR3 coding DNA: TGTGCCGGGGGGACAGTTGACTCCTACGAGCAGTACTTC. Its protein is CAGGTVDSYEQYF. This rearrangement joins TRBV5-6 to TRBJ2-7, with a possible D match to TRBD1 (7 bases). The CDR3 is 13 amino acids. Between the trimmed V and J ends, which lost 10 bases and 0 bases, there was a span of 14 bases. Germline loops: CDR1 SGHDT, CDR2 YYEEEE.

The rearrangement links TRBV19 to TRBJ1-4; no clear D gene. Trimming removed 5 bases at V and 0 bases at J, with 16 bases between. The V gene's germline CDR1 is LNHDA and CDR2 SQIVND (reference sequence). This CDR3 comprises 17 residues. This CDR3 is CASSPIPDSTTNEKLFF. The CDR3 DNA is TGTGCCAGTAGTCCCATTCCGGACTCCACAACTAATGAAAAACTGTTTTTT. Filled out from reference TRBV19 and TRBJ1-4, the complete variable domain reads DGGITQSPKYLFRKEGQNVTLSCEQNLNHDAMYWYRQDPGQGLRLIYYSQIVNDFQKGDIAEGYSVSREKKESFPLTVTSAQKNPTAFYLCASSPIPDSTTNEKLFFGSGTQLSVL.

The chain has TRBV10-3 and TRBJ2-7, with 13 bases that match TRBD2. The V gene's germline CDR1 is ENHRY and CDR2 SYGVKD. Unmatched junction bases numbered 3, after V lost 10 bases and J lost 3 bases. The CDR3 spans 13 residues. This chain's CDR3 is CATRTSGSYEQYV. For the CDR3, the DNA is TGTGCCACCCGGACTAGCGGGAGCTACGAGCAGTACGTC.

The V and J genes are TRBV5-1 and TRBJ2-7; 7 nucleotides line up with TRBD1. From germline, CDR1 is SGHRS and CDR2 YFSETQ. Unmatched junction bases numbered 2, after V lost 4 bases and J lost 1 base. The CDR3 covers 13 residues. This chain's CDR3 is CASSPTGSYEQYF. In DNA, the CDR3 is TGCGCCAGCAGCCCGACAGGGTCCTACGAGCAGTACTTC.